Following are 10 T cell receptor beta chains from one sample sequenced in a study of T cells after yellow fever vaccination. TCRdb re-derived calls from the 5' RACE reads in MiXCR, one entry per CDR3 protein. This table has 450,000 to 650,000 distinct CDR3 sequences, 21% appearing once. The source material was PBMCs, sampled roughly 20 days after the first yellow fever vaccination. These receptors came from a man aged 18 to 30 who received the YFV17D yellow fever vaccine.

This clonotype was counted only a few times. The CDR3 coding sequence is TGTGCCGGGTTGTCAGACGCCTATCCTTACGAGCAGTACTTC. It specifies CAGLSDAYPYEQYF. V is TRBV30 and J is TRBJ2-7; D gene ambiguous. Germline lookup yields CDR1 GTSNPN and CDR2 SVGIG (reference sequence). V lost 8 bases and J 4 bases, leaving 21 bases between the germline ends. This CDR3 comprises 14 residues.

This clonotype was seen a handful of times. The chain recombines TRBV6-4 with TRBJ2-2, with 11 bases fitting TRBD2. The CDR3 is 16 amino acids. The J segment lost 6 bases and the V segment lost 5 bases, leaving 8 bases of the junction unmatched. Germline V gene data show CDR1 as MRHNA and CDR2 as SNTAGT. CDR3 residues: CASSPRAGLAAGELFF. DNA for the CDR3: TGTGCCAGCAGTCCCCGGGCGGGACTAGCGGCCGGGGAGCTGTTTTTT.

The chain is built from TRBV14 and TRBJ2-7; D unclear. Germline assignment: CDR1 SGHDN and CDR2 FVKESK. Trimming stripped 0 bases from V and 2 bases from J, with 5 bases between. The CDR3 contains 13 residues. The CDR3 protein is CASSQDNPYEQYV. The CDR3, as DNA: TGTGCCAGCAGCCAAGATAACCCCTACGAGCAGTACGTC.

This clonotype was found a few times. CDR3 bases: TGTGCCAACGAAGGCCCCGGAGGTAGTCAGCCCCAGCATTTT. It yields the protein CANEGPGGSQPQHF. The rearrangement links TRBV9 to TRBJ1-5; no firm D call. V was pared by 9 bases and J by 6 bases, with 19 bases between. Germline loops: CDR1 SGDLS, CDR2 YYNGEE. This CDR3 is built from 14 residues.

This clonotype has only a few counts. The CDR3 nucleotides are TGTGCCAGCAGCTTGGTGGGACCTATAATGGGGGAGCAGTACGTC. Translating gives CASSLVGPIMGEQYV. The rearrangement uses TRBV5-5 and TRBJ2-7, with D perhaps TRBD1 or TRBD2 (5 bases each). The V end lost 0 bases, the J end lost 7 bases, and 17 bases lay between the germline ends. The CDR3 runs 15 residues. Germline V lookup: CDR1 SGHKS, CDR2 YYEKEE (reference sequence).

Only a few counts were recorded for this clonotype. This chain connects TRBV3-1 to TRBJ2-2; 10 positions agree with TRBD2. Per germline, CDR1 LGHDT and CDR2 YNNKEL (reference sequence). Trimming cost V 4 bases and J 3 bases; bases outside gene matches: 5. The CDR3 sequence is 16 residues long. CDR3 amino acids: CASSPAGGPYTGELFF. The CDR3 coding sequence is TGTGCCAGCAGCCCAGCGGGGGGGCCATACACCGGGGAGCTGTTTTTT.

This sequence joins TRBV11-1 and TRBJ2-4; D could derive from TRBD1 or TRBD2 (5 bases each). With 5 bases removed from V and 0 bases from J, the gap between germline ends came to 14 bases. CDR1 is SGHAT, CDR2 FQDESV, per germline (reference sequence). The CDR3 covers 16 residues. CDR3 sequence reads: CASSPLLRGAKNIQYF. The CDR3 nucleotides are TGTGCCAGCAGCCCCCTGCTGAGGGGAGCCAAAAACATTCAGTACTTC.

V and J are TRBV6-1 and TRBJ2-6, with D unclear. CDR3 length equals 15 residues. V shed 7 bases and J shed 0 bases, with 10 bases lying between them. The germline gives CDR1 MNHNS, CDR2 SASEGT. CDR3 sequence (DNA): TGTGCCAGCACGTCGTCAGACTCTGGGGCCAACGTCCTGACTTTC. This encodes CASTSSDSGANVLTF.

The CDR3 DNA reads as TGCGCCAGCAGCATAAAACAGGGGGCGCACGGGGGAGGGTACAATGAGCAGTTCTTC. The encoded protein is CASSIKQGAHGGGYNEQFF. This chain links TRBV5-1 with TRBJ2-1; 9 positions agree with TRBD1. From germline, CDR1 is SGHRS and CDR2 YFSETQ. The CDR3 length is 19 residues. The ends lost 4 bases at V and 4 bases at J; junction bases unmatched: 18.

The chain uses TRBV5-1 and TRBJ2-5; no definite D call. V was cut by 4 bases and J by 3 bases, with 13 bases left in between. This CDR3 is built from 14 residues. CDR1 is SGHRS and CDR2 is YFSETQ in the germline V gene. The CDR3 nucleotides are TGCGCCAGCAGCAATGGTACCCCGGAAGAGACCCAGTACTTC. Translated, it gives CASSNGTPEETQYF.